The T cell receptor (beta chain) described here comes from a study of OX40 agonist ivuxolimab in advanced cancers. Data came from immunoSEQ multiplex PCR; TCRdb stores just in-frame clones and leaves some out. Among under 25,000 clones listed, 85% to 90% were seen once. The source is an adult with an advanced solid tumor such as melanoma, head and neck, liver or kidney cancer. The specimen was CD4+ or CD8+ T cells sorted from blood, collected in a trial of the OX40 agonist ivuxolimab.

The CDR3 DNA follows: TGTGCCAGCAGTTTATCATCGACTATCAATGAGCAGTTCTTC. It encodes CASSLSSTINEQFF. The chain employs TRBV27 and TRBJ2-1; a weak D match, TRBD2 (5 bases). The germline V gene encodes CDR1 MNHEY and CDR2 SMNVEV (reference sequence). Trimming took off 0 bases at V and 6 bases at J, with 9 bases between the two ends. The CDR3 loop spans 14 amino acids.